Listed here is a single T cell receptor beta chain. Its antigen is unknown. The sample comes from a study of blood T cells in healthy people across ages. Study-level findings and limits: Diversity of TCR beta correlated strongly with naive T cell percentage.

The draw of peripheral blood yielded approximately 11 milliliters from each donor. The authors ran a second PCR of about 7 to 11 cycles using a sample-barcoded 5' primer and a J-beta primer mix. TCRdb reprocessed the 5' RACE reads with MiXCR, giving one entry per CDR3 protein. The sample carries hundreds of thousands of distinct CDR3 sequences, 56% recorded once. The CDR3 spans 13 residues. Germline lookup yields CDR1 DFQATT and CDR2 SNEGSKA (reference sequence). V lost 6 bases to trimming and J lost 7 bases; unmatched junction nucleotides: 8. J is TRBJ2-1 and V is TRBV20-1, with 8 bases fitting TRBD2. The receptor's source is a man in his forties or fifties in good health. Source material: blood. CDR3 region: CSAEQIAGNEQFF. For the CDR3, the DNA is TGCAGTGCAGAACAAATAGCGGGAAATGAGCAGTTCTTC.